What follows are 8 T cell receptor beta chains derived from one specimen sequenced in a study of control samples from healthy donors and cancer patients. Only in-frame clones appear in the TCRdb table, and some are missing; sequencing was by immunoSEQ multiplex PCR. The table lists 100,000 to 150,000 clones, about nine tenths of them singletons. Sequenced sample: blood. Receptors were obtained from a man in his forties in good health.

The gene calls are TRBV7-5 and TRBJ2-5; the table calls TRBD2, which could not be checked here. TRBV7-5 is assigned pseudogene status. The CDR3 is made up of 15 amino acids. CDR3 sequence reads: CARSLMDSYQETQYF. CDR3 nucleotides: TGTGCCAGAAGCTTAATGGACTCTTATCAAGAGACCCAGTACTTC.

The V gene is TRBV24-1, the J gene TRBJ2-5; D is unresolved. Germline CDR1 reads KGHDR; CDR2 reads SFDVKD. This CDR3 is 13 amino acids long. With 5 bases removed from V and 2 bases from J, the gap between germline ends came to 8 bases. The CDR3 region has the DNA TGTGCCACCAGTGCGCAGGAACAAGAGACCCAGTACTTC. Translation gives CATSAQEQETQYF.

V gene TRBV7-9 combines with J gene TRBJ2-2; 11 bases are shared with TRBD1. The CDR3 loop spans 14 amino acids. Germline V lookup: CDR1 SEHNR, CDR2 FQNEAQ (reference sequence). Trimming cost V 4 bases and J 6 bases; bases outside gene matches: 1. The CDR3 bases are TGTGCCAGCAGCTGGACAGGGGGCTCCGGGGAGCTGTTTTTT. Translated: CASSWTGGSGELFF.

V is TRBV4-1 and J is TRBJ2-1, with 8 positions matching TRBD1. The CDR3 extends over 18 amino acids. Looked up from germline, CDR1 is MGHRA and CDR2 is YSYEKL. V dropped 0 bases and J dropped 6; count of bases not matched to a gene: 13. CDR3: CASSQDPDREDAINEQFF. The CDR3 nucleotides are TGCGCCAGCAGCCAAGACCCGGACAGGGAGGATGCAATCAATGAGCAGTTCTTC.

The J gene is TRBJ2-7, the V gene TRBV5-4; D is undetermined. This CDR3 is 13 amino acids long. CDR1 and CDR2 (germline): SGHNT, YYREEE (reference sequence). Trimming stripped 4 bases from V and 0 bases from J, with 8 bases between. The CDR3 sequence: CASSPHSSYEQYF. The CDR3 nucleotides read TGTGCCAGCAGCCCCCACAGCTCCTACGAGCAGTACTTC.

The genes are TRBV2 and TRBJ1-2, with 8 nucleotides matching TRBD1. CDR1 and CDR2 (germline): SNHLY, FYNNEI. V was clipped by 2 bases and J by 4 bases; unmatched bases: 6. CDR3 length equals 15 residues. The CDR3 DNA is TGTGCCAGCAGTGAAAATACAGGGGGGCGCTATGGCTACACCTTC. Translation gives CASSENTGGRYGYTF.

This clone was counted a single time. The V gene is TRBV3-1 (or the pseudogene TRBV3-2), the J gene TRBJ1-6; 7 nucleotides align to TRBD1. This CDR3 has 14 amino acids. CDR1 is LGHDT, CDR2 YNNKEL, per germline (reference sequence). V gave up 1 base and J gave up 9 bases; unmatched junction bases: 3. The CDR3 is CASSQVGQTSPLHF. In DNA form, the CDR3 reads TGTGCCAGCAGCCAAGTGGGACAGACTTCACCCCTCCACTTT.

This sequence joins TRBV15 and TRBJ1-5; D is undetermined. This CDR3 region has 14 residues. Germline CDR1 is LNHNV and CDR2 is YYDKDF (reference sequence). With 3 bases removed from V and 1 base from J, the gap between germline ends came to 7 bases. In DNA form, the CDR3 reads TGTGCCACCAGCAGGGAGAGGAGCAATCAGCCCCAGCATTTT. As protein: CATSRERSNQPQHF.